This is a list of T cell receptor beta chains from one sample in a study of blood T cell repertoires in COVID-19. Using immunoSEQ multiplex PCR, the repertoire was profiled, and TCRdb retains in-frame clones only, with some absent. This table holds 150,000 to 200,000 clones, roughly 88% found once. Sample: PBMCs or T cells enriched from blood (not recorded which). The source of these receptors is a man in his fifties who had recovered from COVID-19. Both conserved end residues are part of each CDR3. D genes are given only for firm matches. Rows give clone size only sometimes, using once, few, many, or a class for an expanded clone.

D gene,V gene,J gene,clone size,CDR3 protein,CDR3 DNA
.,TRBV6-5,TRBJ1-1,.,CASSPEPNTEAFF,TGTGCCAGCAGCCCCGAGCCTAACACTGAAGCTTTCTTT
.,TRBV6-5,TRBJ1-2,.,CASSRDTSNYGYTF,TGTGCCAGCAGCCGGGACACCTCTAACTATGGCTACACCTTC
TRBD1,TRBV28,TRBJ1-3,.,CADGQGASGNTIYF,TGTGCCGATGGACAGGGGGCTTCTGGAAACACCATATATTTT
.,TRBV7-9,TRBJ2-5,.,CASRHKQGTVETQYF,TGTGCCAGCAGACACAAACAGGGGACTGTAGAGACCCAGTACTTC
TRBD1,TRBV4-1,TRBJ1-2,few,CASSQGQGALTYGYTF,TGCGCCAGCAGCCAAGGACAGGGCGCTTTAACCTATGGCTACACCTTC
TRBD1,TRBV24-1,TRBJ1-5,.,CATSDPPGQDSQYSNQPQHF,TGTGCCACCAGTGACCCACCGGGACAGGACTCCCAATATAGCAATCAGCCCCAGCATTTT
TRBD1,TRBV6-5,TRBJ1-3,.,CASSSTGVRGNTIYF,TGTGCCAGCAGCTCGACAGGGGTTCGTGGAAACACCATATATTTT
.,TRBV9,TRBJ2-1,.,CASSVGPDNEQFF,TGTGCCAGCAGCGTAGGGCCAGACAATGAGCAGTTCTTC
TRBD1,TRBV18,TRBJ1-5,once,CASSPRGTGGQPQHF,TGTGCCAGCTCTCCCAGGGGGACAGGGGGTCAGCCCCAGCATTTT
TRBD1,TRBV4-1,TRBJ1-3,once,CASSPSEQGVGSGNTIYF,TGCGCCAGCAGCCCGTCGGAACAGGGGGTGGGCTCTGGAAACACCATATATTTT
.,TRBV6-1,TRBJ2-2,.,CASSVLTSRGNTGELFF,TGTGCCAGCAGTGTACTGACTAGCAGGGGTAACACCGGGGAGCTGTTTTTT
.,TRBV10-1,TRBJ1-4,.,CASSPGVSGEKLFF,TGCGCCAGCAGCCCAGGGGTCTCCGGTGAAAAACTGTTTTTT
TRBD1,TRBV6-5,TRBJ2-5,.,CASQTGTGDETQYF,TGTGCCAGCCAAACCGGGACAGGGGATGAGACCCAGTACTTC
.,TRBV18,TRBJ1-5,.,CASSPAVGGASQPQHF,TGTGCCAGCTCACCCGCGGTGGGGGGGGCGAGCCAGCCCCAGCATTTT
.,TRBV6-5,TRBJ1-1,.,CASRTAGAGNTEAFF,TGTGCCAGCAGAACAGCGGGGGCGGGGAACACTGAAGCTTTCTTT
.,TRBV15,TRBJ1-2,.,CATRFGDYGYTF,TGTGCCACCAGGTTCGGAGATTATGGCTACACCTTC
.,TRBV5-6,TRBJ1-2,.,CASSLGGNYGYTF,TGTGCCAGCAGCTTGGGAGGGAACTATGGCTACACCTTC
.,TRBV9,TRBJ1-1,.,CASSVGVGMNTEAFF,TGTGCCAGCAGCGTAGGGGTGGGCATGAACACTGAAGCTTTCTTT
TRBD2,TRBV2,TRBJ2-2,.,CASSAERGRPNTGELFF,TGTGCCAGCAGTGCAGAGCGGGGGAGGCCGAACACCGGGGAGCTGTTTTTT
TRBD1,TRBV7-3,TRBJ2-5,.,CASSLDRGETQYF,TGTGCCAGCAGCTTGGACAGGGGAGAGACCCAGTACTTC
.,TRBV7-9,TRBJ1-5,.,CASSSLGGRSNQPQHF,TGTGCCAGCAGCTCCCTTGGGGGCCGTAGCAATCAGCCCCAGCATTTT
TRBD1,TRBV19,TRBJ2-7,.,CASNHPGDRVYEQYF,TGTGCCAGTAACCATCCGGGGGACAGGGTCTACGAGCAGTACTTC
.,TRBV28,TRBJ2-3,.,CASSSPTRNTDTQYF,TGTGCCAGCAGTTCCCCGACTAGAAACACAGATACGCAGTATTTT
.,TRBV18,TRBJ1-1,.,CASSPSDTPWEAFF,TGTGCCAGCTCACCCTCCGACACGCCTTGGGAGGCTTTCTTT
TRBD1,TRBV5-4,TRBJ1-1,few,CASSQGGVANTEAFF,TGTGCCAGCAGTCAGGGGGGAGTTGCGAACACTGAAGCTTTCTTT
TRBD1,TRBV6-5,TRBJ2-1,.,CASSRTGNEQFF,TGTGCCAGCAGCAGGACAGGGAATGAGCAGTTCTTC
.,TRBV30,TRBJ1-1,.,CAWSWQGRGETEAFF,TGTGCCTGGAGTTGGCAGGGGAGGGGAGAAACTGAAGCTTTCTTT
TRBD1,TRBV7-9,TRBJ1-4,.,CASSLTGQGTNEKLFF,TGTGCCAGCAGCTTAACGGGACAGGGAACTAATGAAAAACTGTTTTTT
TRBD2,TRBV3-1/TRBV3-2,TRBJ2-3,once,CASSQQGLAGGNTDTQYF,TGTGCCAGCAGCCAGCAAGGACTAGCGGGGGGCAACACAGATACGCAGTATTTT
.,TRBV6-5,TRBJ1-2,.,CASRMTGANYGYTF,TGTGCCAGCAGAATGACTGGAGCTAACTATGGCTACACCTTC
TRBD2,TRBV6-7,TRBJ2-3,.,CASSYSRGVRTDTQYF,TGTGCCAGCAGTTACTCGCGGGGGGTCCGCACAGATACGCAGTATTTT